This T cell receptor (beta chain) was recorded in a study of T-cell reconstitution after alpha-beta-depleted transplantation in children. This sample's TCRbeta library carried unique molecular identifier barcodes. TCRdb analysed the PCR reads with MiXCR anew, one entry per CDR3 protein. The repertoire includes more than 400,000 distinct CDR3 sequences, roughly 11% of them detected once, and 14% sits in the top ten. V lost 4 bases, J lost 13 bases, and 16 bases lay in between. The CDR3 totals 13 residues. Sequences were derived from PBMCs, mostly from graft donor cells, sampled 180 days after TCRalphabeta/CD19-depleted stem cell transplant. V is TRBV12-3 or TRBV12-4 and J is TRBJ1-4; a possible D gene is TRBD1 (5 bases). The sequence was obtained from a female patient aged 2-10 years who had a stem cell transplant for aplastic anemia, so the T cells may come from the graft donor. In DNA, the CDR3 is TGTGCCAGCAGTTACCCATCGACAGACTTACTGTTTTTT. As protein: CASSYPSTDLLFF.